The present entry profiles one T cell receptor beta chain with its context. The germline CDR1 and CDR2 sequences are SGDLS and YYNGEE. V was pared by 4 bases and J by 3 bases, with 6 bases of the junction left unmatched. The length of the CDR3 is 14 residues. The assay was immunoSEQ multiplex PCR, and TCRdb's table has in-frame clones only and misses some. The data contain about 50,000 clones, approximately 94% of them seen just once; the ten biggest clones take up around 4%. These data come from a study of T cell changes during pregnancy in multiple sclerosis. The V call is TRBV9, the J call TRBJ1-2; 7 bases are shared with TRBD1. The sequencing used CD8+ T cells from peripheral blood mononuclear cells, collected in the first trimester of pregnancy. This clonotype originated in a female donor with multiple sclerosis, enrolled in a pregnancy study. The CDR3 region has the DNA TGTGCCAGCAGCCAACGTGACAGGGACTATGGCTACACCTTC. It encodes CASSQRDRDYGYTF.